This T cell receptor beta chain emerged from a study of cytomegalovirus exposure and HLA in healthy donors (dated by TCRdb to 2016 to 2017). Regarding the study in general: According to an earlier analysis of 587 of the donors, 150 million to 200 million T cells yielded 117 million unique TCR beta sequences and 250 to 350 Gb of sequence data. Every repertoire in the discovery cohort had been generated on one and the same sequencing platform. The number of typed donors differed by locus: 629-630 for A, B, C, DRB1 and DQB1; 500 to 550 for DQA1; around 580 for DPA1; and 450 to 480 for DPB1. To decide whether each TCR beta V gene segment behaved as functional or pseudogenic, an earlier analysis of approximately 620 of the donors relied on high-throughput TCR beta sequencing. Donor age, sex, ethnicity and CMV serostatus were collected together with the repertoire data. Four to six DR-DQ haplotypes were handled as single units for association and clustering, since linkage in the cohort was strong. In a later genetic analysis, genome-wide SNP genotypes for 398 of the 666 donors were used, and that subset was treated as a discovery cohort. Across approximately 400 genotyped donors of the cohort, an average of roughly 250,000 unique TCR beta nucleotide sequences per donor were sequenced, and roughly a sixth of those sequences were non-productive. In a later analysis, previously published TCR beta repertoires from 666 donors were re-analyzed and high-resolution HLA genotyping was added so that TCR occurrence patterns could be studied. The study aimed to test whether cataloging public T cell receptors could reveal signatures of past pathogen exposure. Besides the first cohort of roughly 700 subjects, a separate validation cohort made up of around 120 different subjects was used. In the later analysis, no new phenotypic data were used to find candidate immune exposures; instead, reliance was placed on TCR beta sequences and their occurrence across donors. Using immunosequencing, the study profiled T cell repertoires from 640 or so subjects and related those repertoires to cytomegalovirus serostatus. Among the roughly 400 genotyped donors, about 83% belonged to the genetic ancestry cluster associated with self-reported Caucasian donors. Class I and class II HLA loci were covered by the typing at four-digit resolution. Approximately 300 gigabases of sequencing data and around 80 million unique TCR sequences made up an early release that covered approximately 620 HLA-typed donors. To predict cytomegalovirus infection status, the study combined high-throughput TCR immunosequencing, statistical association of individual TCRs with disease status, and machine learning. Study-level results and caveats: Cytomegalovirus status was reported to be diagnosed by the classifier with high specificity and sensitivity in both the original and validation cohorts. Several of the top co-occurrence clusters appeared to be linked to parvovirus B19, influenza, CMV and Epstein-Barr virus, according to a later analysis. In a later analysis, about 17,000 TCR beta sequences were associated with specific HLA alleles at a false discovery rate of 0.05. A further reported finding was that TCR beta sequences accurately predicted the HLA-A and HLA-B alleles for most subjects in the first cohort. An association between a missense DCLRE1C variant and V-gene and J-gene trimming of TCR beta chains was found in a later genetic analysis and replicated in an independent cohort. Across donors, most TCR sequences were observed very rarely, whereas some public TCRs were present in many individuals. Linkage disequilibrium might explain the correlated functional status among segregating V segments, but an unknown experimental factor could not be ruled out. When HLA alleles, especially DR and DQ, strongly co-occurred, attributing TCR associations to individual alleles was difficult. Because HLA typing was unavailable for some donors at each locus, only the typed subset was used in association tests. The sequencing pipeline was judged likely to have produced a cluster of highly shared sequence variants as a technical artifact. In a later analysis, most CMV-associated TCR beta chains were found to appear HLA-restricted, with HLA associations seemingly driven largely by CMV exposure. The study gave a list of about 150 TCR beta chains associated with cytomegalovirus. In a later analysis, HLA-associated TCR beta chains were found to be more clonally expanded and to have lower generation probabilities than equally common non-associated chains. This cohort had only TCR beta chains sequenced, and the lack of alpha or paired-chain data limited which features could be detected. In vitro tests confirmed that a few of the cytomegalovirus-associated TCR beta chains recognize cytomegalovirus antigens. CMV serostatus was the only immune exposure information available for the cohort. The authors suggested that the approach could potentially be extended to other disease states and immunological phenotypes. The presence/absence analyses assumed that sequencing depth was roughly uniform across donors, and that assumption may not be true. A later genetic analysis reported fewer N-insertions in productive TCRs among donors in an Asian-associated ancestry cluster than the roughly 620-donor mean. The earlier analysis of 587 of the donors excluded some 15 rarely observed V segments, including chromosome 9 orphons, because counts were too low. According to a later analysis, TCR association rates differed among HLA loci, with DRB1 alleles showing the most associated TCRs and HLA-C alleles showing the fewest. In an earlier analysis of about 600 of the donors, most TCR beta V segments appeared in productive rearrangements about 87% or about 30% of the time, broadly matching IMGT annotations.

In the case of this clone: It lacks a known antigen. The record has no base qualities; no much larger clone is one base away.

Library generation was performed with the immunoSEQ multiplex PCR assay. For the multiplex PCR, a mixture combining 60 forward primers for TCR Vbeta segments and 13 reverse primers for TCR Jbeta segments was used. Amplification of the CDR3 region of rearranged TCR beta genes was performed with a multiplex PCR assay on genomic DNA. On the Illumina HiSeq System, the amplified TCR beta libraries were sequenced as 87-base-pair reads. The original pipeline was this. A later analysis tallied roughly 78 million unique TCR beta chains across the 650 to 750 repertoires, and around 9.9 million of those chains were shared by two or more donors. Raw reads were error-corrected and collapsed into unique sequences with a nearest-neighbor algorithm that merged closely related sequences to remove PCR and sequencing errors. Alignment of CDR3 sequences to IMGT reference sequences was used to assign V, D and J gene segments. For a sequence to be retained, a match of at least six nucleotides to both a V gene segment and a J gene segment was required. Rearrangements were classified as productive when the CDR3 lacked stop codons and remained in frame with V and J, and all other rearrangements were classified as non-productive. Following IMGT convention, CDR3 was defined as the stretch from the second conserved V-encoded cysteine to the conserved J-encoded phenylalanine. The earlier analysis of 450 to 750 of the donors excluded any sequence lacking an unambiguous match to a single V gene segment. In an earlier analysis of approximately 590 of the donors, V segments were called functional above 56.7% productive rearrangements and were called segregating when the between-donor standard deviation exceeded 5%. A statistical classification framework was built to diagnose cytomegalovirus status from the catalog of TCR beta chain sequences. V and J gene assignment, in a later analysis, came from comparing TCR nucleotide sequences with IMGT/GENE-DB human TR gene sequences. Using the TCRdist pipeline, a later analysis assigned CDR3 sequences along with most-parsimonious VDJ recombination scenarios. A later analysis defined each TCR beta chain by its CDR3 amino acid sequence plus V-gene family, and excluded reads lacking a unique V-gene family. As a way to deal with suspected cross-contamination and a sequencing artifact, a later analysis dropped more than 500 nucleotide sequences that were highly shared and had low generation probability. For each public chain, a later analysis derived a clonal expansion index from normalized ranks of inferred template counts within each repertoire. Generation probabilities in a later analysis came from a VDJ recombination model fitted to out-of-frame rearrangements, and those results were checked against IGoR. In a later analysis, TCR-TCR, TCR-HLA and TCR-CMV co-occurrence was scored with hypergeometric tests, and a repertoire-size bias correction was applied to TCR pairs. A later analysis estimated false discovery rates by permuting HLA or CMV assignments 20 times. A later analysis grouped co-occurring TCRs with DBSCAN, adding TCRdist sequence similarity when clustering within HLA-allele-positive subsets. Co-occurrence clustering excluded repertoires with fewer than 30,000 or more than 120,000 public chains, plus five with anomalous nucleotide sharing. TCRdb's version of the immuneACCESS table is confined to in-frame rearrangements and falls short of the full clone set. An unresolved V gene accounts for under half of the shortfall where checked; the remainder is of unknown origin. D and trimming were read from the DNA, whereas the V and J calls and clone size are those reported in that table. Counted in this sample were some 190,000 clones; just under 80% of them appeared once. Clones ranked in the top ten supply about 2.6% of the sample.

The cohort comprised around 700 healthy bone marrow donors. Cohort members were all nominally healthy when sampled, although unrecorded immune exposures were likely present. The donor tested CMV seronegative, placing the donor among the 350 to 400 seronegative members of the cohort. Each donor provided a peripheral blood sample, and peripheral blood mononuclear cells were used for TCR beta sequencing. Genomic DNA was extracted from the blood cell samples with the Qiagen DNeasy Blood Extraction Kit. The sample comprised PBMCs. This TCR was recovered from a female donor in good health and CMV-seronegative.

The nucleotide sequence is given as TGTGCCACCTACAGGGGGCCTGGAAACACCATATATTTT. Translated, it reads CATYRGPGNTIYF. The chain was built from TRBV6-1 and TRBJ1-3; TRBD1 fits 9 bases in the junction. For this chain, trimming is 10 bases at the V end and 2 bases at the J end, and the number of junction bases without a gene match is 3. The CDR3, from cysteine to phenylalanine, totals 13 residues. The entry retains the CDR3 DNA only, 39 bases that are in frame from base 1. From a lookup of the germline V gene, CDR1 and CDR2 are MNHNS and SASEGT.